The rows below give T cell receptor beta chains drawn from one sample of a study of T cells in Graves' hyperthyroidism and ophthalmopathy. TCRdb called the multiplex PCR reads again in MiXCR, with one record for every CDR3 protein. The sample holds 250,000 or so distinct CDR3 sequences; less than 15% are singletons and the top ten take approximately 12%. The sequenced sample was blood. These receptors all stem from a woman aged 40-49 years with Graves' hyperthyroidism that later progressed to Graves' ophthalmopathy. Each CDR3 is given with its conserved first and last residue. The D gene is left open where the match is weak. Where a row states a size, it is once, few, many or the class of an expanded clone; other rows omit it.

cdr3_aa: CASSEQYSNQPQHF
cdr3_nt: TGTGCCAGCAGCGAACAGTATAGCAATCAGCCCCAGCATTTT
v_call: TRBV11-2
j_call: TRBJ1-5
d_call: NA
clone_size: many

cdr3_aa: CASRQKGLAGELTYNEQFF
cdr3_nt: TGTGCCAGCAGACAAAAGGGACTAGCGGGAGAGCTTACCTACAATGAGCAGTTCTTC
v_call: TRBV27
j_call: TRBJ2-1
d_call: TRBD2
clone_size: many

cdr3_aa: CASSLEVNQPQHF
cdr3_nt: TGCGCCAGCAGCTTGGAAGTCAATCAGCCCCAGCATTTT
v_call: TRBV5-1
j_call: TRBJ1-5
d_call: NA
clone_size: many

cdr3_aa: CASSQAASGPFSYNEQFF
cdr3_nt: TGTGCCAGCAGCCAAGCCGCTAGCGGGCCGTTCTCCTACAATGAGCAGTTCTTC
v_call: TRBV28
j_call: TRBJ2-1
d_call: TRBD2
clone_size: NA

cdr3_aa: CASSSIDRTYEQYF
cdr3_nt: TGCGCCAGCAGCTCGATTGACAGGACCTACGAGCAGTACTTC
v_call: TRBV5-1
j_call: TRBJ2-7
d_call: NA
clone_size: many

cdr3_aa: CASSGSLGEPQHF
cdr3_nt: TGTGCCAGTAGTGGCTCCCTCGGGGAGCCCCAGCATTTT
v_call: TRBV19
j_call: TRBJ1-5
d_call: NA
clone_size: many

cdr3_aa: CASSQVGGGNEQFF
cdr3_nt: TGCGCCAGCAGCCAAGTGGGAGGGGGGAATGAGCAGTTCTTC
v_call: TRBV4-1
j_call: TRBJ2-1
d_call: NA
clone_size: NA

cdr3_aa: CAWSVKERGDYEQYF
cdr3_nt: TGTGCCTGGAGTGTAAAGGAGCGAGGGGACTACGAGCAGTACTTC
v_call: TRBV30
j_call: TRBJ2-7
d_call: NA
clone_size: many

cdr3_aa: CASKSRGSFGNEQFF
cdr3_nt: TGTGCCAGCAAAAGTAGGGGCAGTTTTGGGAATGAGCAGTTCTTC
v_call: TRBV28
j_call: TRBJ2-1
d_call: NA
clone_size: many

cdr3_aa: CASSLSPANVLTF
cdr3_nt: TGTGCCAGCAGTTTATCCCCCGCCAACGTCCTGACTTTC
v_call: TRBV28
j_call: TRBJ2-6
d_call: NA
clone_size: NA

cdr3_aa: CASTTPAGPGNTIYF
cdr3_nt: TGTGCCAGCACCACCCCAGCGGGTCCTGGAAACACCATATATTTT
v_call: TRBV2
j_call: TRBJ1-3
d_call: NA
clone_size: NA

cdr3_aa: CAISERGRTQETQYF
cdr3_nt: TGTGCCATCAGTGAGCGCGGGAGGACCCAAGAGACCCAGTACTTC
v_call: TRBV10-3
j_call: TRBJ2-5
d_call: TRBD2
clone_size: few

cdr3_aa: CASSTWTGSLSYEQYF
cdr3_nt: TGTGCCAGCAGCACTTGGACAGGGTCTTTATCCTACGAGCAGTACTTC
v_call: TRBV5-5
j_call: TRBJ2-7
d_call: TRBD1
clone_size: few

cdr3_aa: CASSLEGSNPYNEQFF
cdr3_nt: TGCGCCAGCAGCTTGGAGGGCAGTAATCCCTACAATGAGCAGTTCTTC
v_call: TRBV5-1
j_call: TRBJ2-1
d_call: NA
clone_size: many

cdr3_aa: CAGGGVTDTQYF
cdr3_nt: TGTGCCGGGGGGGGAGTTACAGATACGCAGTATTTT
v_call: TRBV6-1
j_call: TRBJ2-3
d_call: TRBD2
clone_size: many

cdr3_aa: CASRGQGRGNTIYF
cdr3_nt: TGTGCCAGCAGGGGACAGGGTAGGGGAAACACCATATATTTT
v_call: TRBV27
j_call: TRBJ1-3
d_call: TRBD1
clone_size: few

cdr3_aa: CADRPRFRVRDTQYF
cdr3_nt: TGTGCCGACAGGCCGAGGTTCCGGGTCCGAGATACGCAGTATTTT
v_call: TRBV2
j_call: TRBJ2-3
d_call: NA
clone_size: once

cdr3_aa: CASSQSLREVFQETQYF
cdr3_nt: TGTGCCAGCAGCCAAAGTCTGCGGGAGGTTTTTCAAGAGACCCAGTACTTC
v_call: TRBV3-1
j_call: TRBJ2-5
d_call: TRBD2
clone_size: many

cdr3_aa: CSAGQGANTGELFF
cdr3_nt: TGCAGTGCTGGACAGGGGGCAAACACCGGGGAGCTGTTTTTT
v_call: TRBV20-1
j_call: TRBJ2-2
d_call: TRBD1
clone_size: many

cdr3_aa: CASSRTGAPTGELFF
cdr3_nt: TGTGCCAGCAGTAGGACAGGGGCACCGACCGGGGAGCTGTTTTTT
v_call: TRBV2
j_call: TRBJ2-2
d_call: TRBD1
clone_size: many

cdr3_aa: CSAYALTSGKYEQYF
cdr3_nt: TGCAGTGCCTACGCCCTGACTAGCGGGAAATACGAGCAGTACTTC
v_call: TRBV20-1
j_call: TRBJ2-7
d_call: TRBD2
clone_size: few

cdr3_aa: CASIEEQHGYTF
cdr3_nt: TGTGCCAGCATAGAGGAGCAGCATGGCTACACCTTC
v_call: TRBV6-1
j_call: TRBJ1-2
d_call: NA
clone_size: many

cdr3_aa: CASSFGTSGRRDTQYF
cdr3_nt: TGTGCCAGCAGTTTCGGGACTAGCGGGAGACGCGATACGCAGTATTTT
v_call: TRBV6-1
j_call: TRBJ2-3
d_call: TRBD2
clone_size: many

cdr3_aa: CSASSGTTLYEQYF
cdr3_nt: TGCAGTGCTAGCTCGGGGACTACTCTATACGAGCAGTACTTC
v_call: TRBV20-1
j_call: TRBJ2-7
d_call: TRBD2
clone_size: NA

cdr3_aa: CASSPGQGAKQYF
cdr3_nt: TGCGCCAGCAGTCCCGGACAGGGGGCGAAGCAGTACTTC
v_call: TRBV5-1
j_call: TRBJ2-7
d_call: TRBD1
clone_size: NA

cdr3_aa: CASSESVRLIDGYTF
cdr3_nt: TGTGCCAGCAGTGAGTCCGTCAGACTTATCGATGGCTACACCTTC
v_call: TRBV2
j_call: TRBJ1-2
d_call: NA
clone_size: NA

cdr3_aa: CASSSNWGASTDTQYF
cdr3_nt: TGTGCCAGCAGCTCAAACTGGGGGGCCTCCACAGATACGCAGTATTTT
v_call: TRBV7-2
j_call: TRBJ2-3
d_call: NA
clone_size: many

cdr3_aa: CAIMGNTEAFF
cdr3_nt: TGTGCCATCATGGGGAACACTGAAGCTTTCTTT
v_call: TRBV10-3
j_call: TRBJ1-1
d_call: NA
clone_size: many

cdr3_aa: CASRTMGGYYNEQFF
cdr3_nt: TGTGCCAGCAGAACCATGGGGGGGTACTACAATGAGCAGTTCTTC
v_call: TRBV6-1
j_call: TRBJ2-1
d_call: TRBD2
clone_size: many

cdr3_aa: CASSLAGTSGVQETQYF
cdr3_nt: TGTGCCAGCAGCTTAGCAGGGACTAGCGGGGTCCAAGAGACCCAGTACTTC
v_call: TRBV7-9
j_call: TRBJ2-5
d_call: TRBD2
clone_size: many

cdr3_aa: CASSALGHGHNEKLFF
cdr3_nt: TGTGCCAGCAGCGCGTTGGGACACGGTCATAATGAAAAACTGTTTTTT
v_call: TRBV27
j_call: TRBJ1-4
d_call: NA
clone_size: few

cdr3_aa: CASGSGSSYEQYF
cdr3_nt: TGTGCCAGTGGGAGCGGGAGCTCCTACGAGCAGTACTTC
v_call: TRBV19
j_call: TRBJ2-7
d_call: TRBD2
clone_size: many

cdr3_aa: CASRALGGLNTEAFF
cdr3_nt: TGTGCCAGCAGAGCTCTGGGGGGGCTGAACACTGAAGCTTTCTTT
v_call: TRBV2
j_call: TRBJ1-1
d_call: NA
clone_size: many

cdr3_aa: CSARDPQAGPYEQYF
cdr3_nt: TGCAGTGCTAGAGATCCCCAAGCGGGCCCCTACGAGCAGTACTTC
v_call: TRBV20-1
j_call: TRBJ2-7
d_call: NA
clone_size: NA

cdr3_aa: CASSPFSGRANEQYF
cdr3_nt: TGTGCCAGCAGCCCCTTCAGTGGGAGGGCCAACGAGCAGTACTTC
v_call: TRBV7-2
j_call: TRBJ2-7
d_call: TRBD2
clone_size: many

cdr3_aa: CASSPTSGSPKNTGELFF
cdr3_nt: TGCGCCAGCAGCCCCACTAGCGGTTCACCAAAGAACACCGGGGAGCTGTTTTTT
v_call: TRBV5-1
j_call: TRBJ2-2
d_call: TRBD2
clone_size: few

cdr3_aa: CASSLGWQWGQPQHF
cdr3_nt: TGTGCCAGCTCACTAGGGTGGCAATGGGGTCAGCCCCAGCATTTT
v_call: TRBV18
j_call: TRBJ1-5
d_call: NA
clone_size: NA

cdr3_aa: CASSTRVGVLLNYGYTF
cdr3_nt: TGTGCCAGCAGTACCCGAGTGGGGGTTCTACTTAACTATGGCTACACCTTC
v_call: TRBV28
j_call: TRBJ1-2
d_call: NA
clone_size: many

cdr3_aa: CASRTGTVNEKLFF
cdr3_nt: TGTGCCAGCAGGACCGGGACAGTTAATGAAAAACTGTTTTTT
v_call: TRBV6-1
j_call: TRBJ1-4
d_call: TRBD1
clone_size: NA

cdr3_aa: CASSFPQDPYEQYF
cdr3_nt: TGTGCCAGCAGTTTCCCGCAGGACCCCTACGAGCAGTACTTC
v_call: TRBV28
j_call: TRBJ2-7
d_call: NA
clone_size: many

cdr3_aa: CASSPRQGFGANVLTF
cdr3_nt: TGTGCCAGCAGTCCGCGACAGGGTTTCGGGGCCAACGTCCTGACTTTC
v_call: TRBV2
j_call: TRBJ2-6
d_call: TRBD1
clone_size: NA

cdr3_aa: CASSVWGSGEQFF
cdr3_nt: TGTGCCAGCAGCGTTTGGGGATCAGGGGAGCAGTTCTTC
v_call: TRBV9
j_call: TRBJ2-1
d_call: NA
clone_size: NA

cdr3_aa: CASSFPSVREDTGELFF
cdr3_nt: TGTGCCAGCAGTTTCCCCTCGGTGCGGGAGGACACCGGGGAGCTGTTTTTT
v_call: TRBV28
j_call: TRBJ2-2
d_call: TRBD2
clone_size: many

cdr3_aa: CASSPHPTQGTEAFF
cdr3_nt: TGTGCCAGCAGCCCACACCCCACGCAGGGAACTGAAGCTTTCTTT
v_call: TRBV7-9
j_call: TRBJ1-1
d_call: NA
clone_size: many

cdr3_aa: CARRIQGPNQPQHF
cdr3_nt: TGTGCCAGACGGATCCAGGGACCAAATCAGCCCCAGCATTTT
v_call: TRBV19
j_call: TRBJ1-5
d_call: NA
clone_size: many

cdr3_aa: CATSTGTGYNQPQHF
cdr3_nt: TGTGCCACCTCCACCGGGACAGGGTACAATCAGCCCCAGCATTTT
v_call: TRBV24-1
j_call: TRBJ1-5
d_call: TRBD1
clone_size: many

cdr3_aa: CSVEVGARQGYTF
cdr3_nt: TGCAGCGTTGAAGTGGGGGCTCGACAGGGCTACACCTTC
v_call: TRBV29-1
j_call: TRBJ1-2
d_call: NA
clone_size: once

cdr3_aa: CASSLLQGLDEQYF
cdr3_nt: TGTGCCAGCAGCTTACTTCAGGGGCTCGACGAGCAGTACTTC
v_call: TRBV7-8
j_call: TRBJ2-7
d_call: NA
clone_size: NA

cdr3_aa: CAISSGVWTEAFF
cdr3_nt: TGTGCCATCAGCTCAGGGGTTTGGACTGAAGCTTTCTTT
v_call: TRBV10-3
j_call: TRBJ1-1
d_call: NA
clone_size: many

cdr3_aa: CASSAIGGEGEKLFF
cdr3_nt: TGTGCCAGCAGTGCCATCGGGGGCGAGGGGGAAAAACTGTTTTTT
v_call: TRBV6-1
j_call: TRBJ1-4
d_call: NA
clone_size: many

cdr3_aa: CASSPLLAGGASSYNEQFF
cdr3_nt: TGTGCCAGCTCACCACTACTAGCGGGAGGCGCTTCTTCCTACAATGAGCAGTTCTTC
v_call: TRBV18
j_call: TRBJ2-1
d_call: TRBD2
clone_size: many

cdr3_aa: CSARRGGQTNEKLFF
cdr3_nt: TGCAGTGCGAGAAGGGGGGGACAAACTAATGAAAAGCTGTTTTTT
v_call: TRBV20-1
j_call: TRBJ1-4
d_call: NA
clone_size: NA